Sequencing of this T cell receptor (beta chain) was carried out in a study of blood T cell repertoires in COVID-19. Looking at the study overall: Samples representing acute and convalescent COVID-19 were sourced from the United States, Italy and Spain. From T cells, B-cell-depleted T cells, or PBMCs came the material, which was cDNA or gDNA.

Original analysis: Reference gene primer amplification yielded estimated nucleated cell counts. The method was immunoSEQ multiplex PCR; TCRdb's version includes in-frame clones alone and lacks a portion of them. V and J calls and clone size are copied from that table; D and trimming were computed from the DNA. This sample has fewer than 150,000 clones, with around 81% found just once. This clone was detected a few times. The sample was peripheral blood. The TCR originated in a human donor in a cohort sampled during active COVID-19.

CDR3 residues: CASSSAGLNSPLHF. The CDR3 DNA sequence: TGTGCCAGTTCCTCGGCAGGGCTTAATTCACCCCTCCACTTT. This chain uses TRBV6-5 with TRBJ1-6, with D possibly TRBD1 on 5 matching bases. The CDR3 covers 14 residues. The germline V gene has CDR1 MNHEY and CDR2 SVGAGI. Trimming pared 9 bases from V and 6 bases from J, leaving 15 bases between.